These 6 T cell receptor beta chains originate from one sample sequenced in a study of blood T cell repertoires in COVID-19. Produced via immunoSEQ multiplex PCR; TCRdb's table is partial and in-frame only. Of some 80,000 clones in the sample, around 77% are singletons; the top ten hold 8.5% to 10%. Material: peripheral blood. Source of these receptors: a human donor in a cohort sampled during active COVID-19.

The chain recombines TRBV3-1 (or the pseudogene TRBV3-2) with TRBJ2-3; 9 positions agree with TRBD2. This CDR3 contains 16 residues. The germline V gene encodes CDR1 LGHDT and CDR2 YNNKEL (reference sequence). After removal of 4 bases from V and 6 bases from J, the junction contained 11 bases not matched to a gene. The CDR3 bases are TGTGCCAGCAGCCCCCAGTCGGCGGGGGGGCCCGATACGCAGTATTTT. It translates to CASSPQSAGGPDTQYF.

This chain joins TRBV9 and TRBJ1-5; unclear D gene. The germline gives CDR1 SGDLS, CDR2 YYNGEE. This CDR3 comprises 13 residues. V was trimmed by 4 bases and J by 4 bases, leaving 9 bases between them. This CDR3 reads CASSLIDNQPQHF. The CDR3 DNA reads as TGTGCCAGCAGCTTAATAGATAATCAGCCCCAGCATTTT. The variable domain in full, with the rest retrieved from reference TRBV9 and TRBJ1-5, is DSGVTQTPKHLITATGQRVTLRCSPRSGDLSVYWYQQSLDQGLQFLIQYYNGEERAKGNILERFSAQQFPDLHSELNLSSLELGDSALYFCASSLIDNQPQHFGDGTRLSIL.

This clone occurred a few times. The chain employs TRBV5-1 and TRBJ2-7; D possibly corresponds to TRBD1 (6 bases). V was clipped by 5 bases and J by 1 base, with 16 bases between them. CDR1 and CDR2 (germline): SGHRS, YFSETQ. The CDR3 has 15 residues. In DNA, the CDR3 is TGCGCCAGCAGACCGACGCCGGACAGATCCTACGAGCAGTACTTC. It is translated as CASRPTPDRSYEQYF.

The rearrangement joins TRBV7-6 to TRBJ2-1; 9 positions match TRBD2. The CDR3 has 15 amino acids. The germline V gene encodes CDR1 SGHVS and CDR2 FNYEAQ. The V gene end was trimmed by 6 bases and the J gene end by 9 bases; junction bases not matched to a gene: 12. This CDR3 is CASSSSTARGGEQFF. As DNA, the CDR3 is TGTGCCAGCAGTAGTTCGACTGCGCGGGGGGGTGAGCAGTTCTTC.

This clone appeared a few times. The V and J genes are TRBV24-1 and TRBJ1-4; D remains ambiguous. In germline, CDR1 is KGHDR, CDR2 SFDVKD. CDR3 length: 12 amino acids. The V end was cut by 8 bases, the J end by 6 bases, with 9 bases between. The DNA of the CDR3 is TGTGCCACCATGGGTACAGATGAAAAACTGTTTTTT. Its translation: CATMGTDEKLFF.

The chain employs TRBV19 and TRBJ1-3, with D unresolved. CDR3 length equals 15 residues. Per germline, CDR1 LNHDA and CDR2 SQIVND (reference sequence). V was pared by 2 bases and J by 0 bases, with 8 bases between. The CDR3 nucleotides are TGTGCCAGTAGTATAAATCCAGACTCTGGAAACACCATATATTTT. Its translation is CASSINPDSGNTIYF.